The 9 T cell receptor beta chains given below trace back to one sample, sequenced in a study of T cell responses to AZD1222 COVID-19 vaccine. Method: immunoSEQ multiplex PCR; TCRdb's copy keeps in-frame clones and lacks some. The sample contains 180,000 or so clones, around 90% of which appear only once. Here the sequenced sample was peripheral blood, taken on day 0 of AZD1222 vaccination. Every receptor here comes from an adult in good health.

CDR3 in DNA: TGTGCCAGCAGCCAAGGGGCAAATGAGCAGTTCTTC. As protein: CASSQGANEQFF. This sequence joins TRBV3-1 (or the pseudogene TRBV3-2) and TRBJ2-1, with D unresolved. Germline CDR1 is LGHDT and CDR2 is YNNKEL (reference sequence). Trimming took off 1 base at V and 7 bases at J, with 5 bases between the two ends. The CDR3 consists of 12 residues.

The chain is built from TRBV18 and TRBJ2-2; D might be TRBD2 (6 bases). CDR1 KGHSH and CDR2 LQKENI come from the germline V gene. The CDR3 is 13 residues long. With 2 bases removed from V and 11 bases from J, the gap between germline ends came to 12 bases. CDR3 in amino acids: CASSPGISGELFF. The CDR3 nucleotides are TGTGCCAGCTCACCAGGTATTAGCGGAGAGCTGTTTTTT.

The J gene is TRBJ2-7, the V gene TRBV2, with 10 positions matching TRBD2. CDR3 length: 14 amino acids. The V gene's germline CDR1 is SNHLY and CDR2 FYNNEI. With V trimmed by 8 bases and J by 5 bases, 9 bases remained unmatched. CDR3 amino acids: CASSYLAGGHEQYF. The CDR3 DNA follows: TGTGCCAGCTCCTATTTAGCGGGAGGCCACGAGCAGTACTTC.

This rearrangement joins TRBV1 to TRBJ1-1; the D segment call TRBD1 is taken from the table without a DNA check. TRBV1 is given as a pseudogene. The CDR3 runs to 15 residues. The CDR3 spells CTSSQRTAMNTEAFF. The CDR3, as DNA: TGCACCAGCAGCCAAAGGACAGCGATGAACACTGAAGCTTTCTTT.

The V and J genes are TRBV10-3 and TRBJ1-2, with D perhaps TRBD1 (5 bases). Germline V gene sequence: CDR1 ENHRY, CDR2 SYGVKD. The CDR3 spans 14 residues. V dropped 4 bases and J dropped 6 bases, with 15 bases sitting between them. In DNA form, the CDR3 reads TGTGCCATCAGTGGACCAGGGCTGTTCGATGGCTACACCTTC. This encodes CAISGPGLFDGYTF.

This chain uses TRBV25-1 with TRBJ2-2; D gene unclear. The ends were cut back, 7 bases at V and 4 bases at J, with 16 bases in the middle. There are 15 residues in the CDR3. CDR1 and CDR2 (germline): MGHDK, SYGVNS. The CDR3 coding sequence is TGTGCCAGCACTCCGTTCGGGTCGGGCACCGGGGAGCTGTTTTTT. It specifies CASTPFGSGTGELFF. Combining the CDR3 with reference TRBV25-1 and TRBJ2-2 gives the whole variable domain EADIYQTPRYLVIGTGKKITLECSQTMGHDKMYWYQQDPGMELHLIHYSYGVNSTEKGDLSSESTVSRIRTEHFPLTLESARPSHTSQYLCASTPFGSGTGELFFGEGSRLTVL.

The rearrangement links TRBV5-1 to TRBJ2-3; 8 nucleotides match TRBD2. This CDR3 spans 14 amino acids. Trimming took 0 bases from V and 3 from J; bases not matched to a gene: 0. The V gene's germline CDR1 is SGHRS and CDR2 YFSETQ. The CDR3 is CASSLERETDTQYF. CDR3 DNA sequence: TGCGCCAGCAGCTTGGAGCGGGAGACAGATACGCAGTATTTT.

This clone was recorded a few times. J is TRBJ2-5 and V is TRBV3-1 (or the pseudogene TRBV3-2); no clear D. This CDR3 region has 14 residues. Trimming stripped 1 base from V and 6 bases from J, with 12 bases between. Germline V lookup: CDR1 LGHDT, CDR2 YNNKEL (reference sequence). CDR3 residues: CASSQVPGMKTQYF. CDR3 in DNA: TGTGCCAGCAGCCAAGTCCCCGGTATGAAGACCCAGTACTTC.

This clone was observed once. This rearrangement joins TRBV28 to TRBJ1-2; 7 positions match TRBD1. This CDR3 has 15 amino acids. Germline CDR1 reads MDHEN; CDR2 reads SYDVKM. With 6 bases clipped from V and 4 bases from J, the junction kept 11 bases outside the gene matches. The CDR3 loop reads CASRAGGTSIYGYTF. CDR3 sequence (DNA): TGTGCCAGCAGGGCAGGGGGAACTTCTATCTATGGCTACACCTTC.